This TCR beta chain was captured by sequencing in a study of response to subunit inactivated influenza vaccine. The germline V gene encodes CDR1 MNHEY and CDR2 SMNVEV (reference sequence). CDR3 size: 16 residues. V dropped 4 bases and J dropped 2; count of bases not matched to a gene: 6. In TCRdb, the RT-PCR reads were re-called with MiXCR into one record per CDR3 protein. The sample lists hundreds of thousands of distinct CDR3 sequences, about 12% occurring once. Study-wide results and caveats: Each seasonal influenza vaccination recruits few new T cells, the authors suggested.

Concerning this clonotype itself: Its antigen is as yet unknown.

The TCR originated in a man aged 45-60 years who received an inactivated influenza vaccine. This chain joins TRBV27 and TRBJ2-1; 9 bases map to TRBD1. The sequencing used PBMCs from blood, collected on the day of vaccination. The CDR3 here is CASSSTGTGTYNEQFF. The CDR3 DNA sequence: TGTGCCAGCAGTTCAACCGGGACAGGGACCTACAATGAGCAGTTCTTC.